These 19 T cell receptor beta chains share one sample of origin, sequenced in a study of T cell responses to AZD1222 COVID-19 vaccine. Only in-frame clones appear in the TCRdb table, and some are missing; sequencing was by immunoSEQ multiplex PCR. The sample records tens of thousands of clones, over 85% being singletons. Sequencing used peripheral blood, obtained on day 0 of AZD1222 vaccination. The receptors shown here come from an adult in good health.

This sequence joins TRBV4-1 and TRBJ1-4; a possible D gene is TRBD1 (5 bases). Germline CDR1 is MGHRA and CDR2 is YSYEKL. The V end was cut by 1 base, the J end by 7 bases, with 10 bases between. The CDR3 extends over 14 amino acids. For the CDR3, the DNA is TGCGCCAGCAGCCAAGTGGGTCAGGGTGAAAAACTGTTTTTT. It specifies CASSQVGQGEKLFF.

This clone was counted between two and nine times. V gene TRBV7-9 combines with J gene TRBJ2-7; tentatively, D is TRBD1 (6 bases). The CDR3 runs to 13 residues. Trimming pared 0 bases from V and 6 bases from J, leaving 9 bases between. Germline-derived CDR1 and CDR2 are SEHNR and FQNEAQ (reference sequence). DNA for the CDR3: TGTGCCAGCAGCTTAGCCCAGGGGTCCGAGCAGTACTTC. It specifies CASSLAQGSEQYF.

The chain carries TRBV19 and TRBJ2-2; D gene unclear. CDR1 and CDR2 from the germline V gene are LNHDA and SQIVND (reference sequence). The CDR3 totals 14 residues. The germline V and J ends were trimmed by 6 bases and 4 bases, with 12 bases remaining between them. The CDR3 is CASRTTVGTGELFF. In DNA, the CDR3 is TGTGCCAGTAGAACGACGGTGGGCACCGGGGAGCTGTTTTTT.

This clone has only one observation. This rearrangement joins TRBV2 to TRBJ2-7; D is unclear. The V gene's germline CDR1 is SNHLY and CDR2 FYNNEI. V gave up 0 bases and J gave up 5 bases, with 8 bases separating them. The CDR3 contains 13 residues. The CDR3 bases are TGTGCCAGCAGTGAAGCGAGAGTCAACGAGCAGTACTTC. This gives the protein CASSEARVNEQYF.

This clone showed up just once. The chain employs TRBV11-2 and TRBJ2-7, with D hard to call. The germline V and J ends were trimmed by 5 bases and 1 base, with 12 bases remaining between them. The CDR3 sequence is 14 residues long. Germline V lookup: CDR1 SGHAT, CDR2 FQNNGV. The CDR3 is CASSPSPISYEQYF. CDR3 sequence (DNA): TGTGCCAGCAGCCCGTCCCCCATTTCCTACGAGCAGTACTTC.

This rearrangement joins TRBV4-1 to TRBJ1-5, with D possibly matching TRBD1 (5 bases). V was shortened by 4 bases and J by 2 bases, with 9 bases between the two germline ends. Germline CDR1 reads MGHRA; CDR2 reads YSYEKL. The length of the CDR3 is 14 residues. Written as DNA, the CDR3 is TGCGCCAGCAGCCCGGGAGGGGGCAATCAGCCCCAGCATTTT. This translates into CASSPGGGNQPQHF.

The chain has TRBV5-6 and TRBJ2-7; the D gene is possibly TRBD1 (5 bases). Looked up from germline, CDR1 is SGHDT and CDR2 is YYEEEE. V was pared by 2 bases and J by 2 bases, with 11 bases between. The CDR3 length is 14 residues. The CDR3 DNA reads TGTGCCAGCAGCTTCGTACAGGTAGCCTACGAGCAGTACTTC. It is translated as CASSFVQVAYEQYF. The whole variable domain, remainder taken from reference TRBV5-6 and TRBJ2-7, is DAGVTQSPTHLIKTRGQQVTLRCSPKSGHDTVSWYQQALGQGPQFIFQYYEEEERQRGNFPDRFSGHQFPNYSSELNVNALLLGDSALYLCASSFVQVAYEQYFGPGTRLTVT.

The rearrangement joins TRBV3-1 (or the pseudogene TRBV3-2) to TRBJ1-1; tentative D call: TRBD1 (5 bases). Trimming shortened V by 0 bases and J by 5 bases, and 16 bases separated the two germline ends. The CDR3 is made up of 16 amino acids. Looked up from germline, CDR1 is LGHDT and CDR2 is YNNKEL (reference sequence). CDR3 nucleotides: TGTGCCAGCAGCCAAGATCGGTGGGGGGGAGGTACTGAAGCTTTCTTT. The encoded protein is CASSQDRWGGGTEAFF.

The gene calls are TRBV19 and TRBJ2-7, with 14 bases fitting TRBD2. This CDR3 region has 15 residues. In germline, CDR1 is LNHDA, CDR2 SQIVND (reference sequence). V lost 5 bases, J lost 6 bases, and 6 bases stayed unmatched. CDR3 DNA: TGTGCCAGTAGTGCGGGACTAGCGGGAGTAAGCGAGCAGTACTTC. It codes for CASSAGLAGVSEQYF.

The V call is TRBV5-1, the J call TRBJ2-1; the match to TRBD2 covers 10 bases. V lost 7 bases, J lost 7 bases, and 8 bases stayed unmatched. The CDR3 runs to 14 residues. From germline, CDR1 is SGHRS and CDR2 YFSETQ. CDR3 amino acids: CASSSGGALNEQFF. The CDR3 nucleotides read TGCGCCAGCTCGAGCGGGGGGGCATTAAATGAGCAGTTCTTC.

The rearrangement joins TRBV3-1 (or the pseudogene TRBV3-2) to TRBJ1-5; possible D gene TRBD1, 6 bases. This CDR3 has 15 amino acids. Deletions cut 0 bases from V and 4 bases from J, with 10 bases between. From germline, CDR1 is LGHDT and CDR2 YNNKEL (reference sequence). In DNA form, the CDR3 reads TGTGCCAGCAGCCAAGATCGACAGGTTAATCAGCCCCAGCATTTT. It translates to CASSQDRQVNQPQHF.

The V call is TRBV14, the J call TRBJ1-6; D may be TRBD1 (5 bases). V was cut by 4 bases and J by 3 bases, with 19 bases left in between. Per the germline V gene, CDR1 is SGHDN and CDR2 is FVKESK. CDR3 length: 18 amino acids. The CDR3, as DNA: TGTGCCAGCAGCCCCTGGGGCTCGAAAGGAGGCTATAATTCACCCCTCCACTTT. This encodes CASSPWGSKGGYNSPLHF.

Only a few counts were recorded for this clone. The V gene is TRBV28, the J gene TRBJ2-7; possibly TRBD1 for D (6 bases). V shed 4 bases and J shed 3 bases, with 16 bases lying between them. The length of the CDR3 is 15 residues. The germline V gene has CDR1 MDHEN and CDR2 SYDVKM. CDR3 in amino acids: CASSSQTGLGYEQYF. In nucleotides, the CDR3 is TGTGCCAGCAGTTCCCAGACAGGTTTGGGCTACGAGCAGTACTTC.

This sequence joins TRBV28 and TRBJ1-6; the match to TRBD1 covers 7 bases. V lost 6 bases, J lost 11 bases, and 7 bases stayed unmatched. CDR3 length equals 13 residues. Germline lookup yields CDR1 MDHEN and CDR2 SYDVKM. CDR3 region: CASRTQGFTPLHF. The CDR3 DNA follows: TGTGCCAGCAGGACACAGGGGTTTACACCCCTCCACTTT.

The chain combines TRBV4-1 with TRBJ2-6; perhaps TRBD1 as D (5 bases). This CDR3 spans 17 amino acids. Germline V lookup: CDR1 MGHRA, CDR2 YSYEKL. Trimming pared 4 bases from V and 0 bases from J, leaving 13 bases between. CDR3 amino acids: CASSRGQTDSGANVLTF. As DNA, the CDR3 is TGCGCCAGCAGCCGTGGACAAACAGACTCTGGGGCCAACGTCCTGACTTTC.

The chain is built from TRBV27 and TRBJ1-6, with TRBD1 matching 12 bases. The junction had 10 bases not matched to a gene; V was cut back by 5 bases and J by 14 bases. CDR1 and CDR2 (germline): MNHEY, SMNVEV (reference sequence). This CDR3 comprises 15 residues. The CDR3 protein is CASSTAGTGGASLHF. CDR3 in DNA: TGTGCCAGCAGTACTGCCGGGACAGGGGGCGCATCCCTCCACTTT.

The chain recombines TRBV27 with TRBJ1-5; 9 nucleotides line up with TRBD1. Germline assignment: CDR1 MNHEY and CDR2 SMNVEV (reference sequence). V trimming: 6 bases; J trimming: 0 bases; junction bases outside the gene matches: 9. The CDR3 has 17 residues. The CDR3 sequence: CASRNGTGNHSNQPQHF. CDR3 nucleotides: TGTGCCAGCAGGAACGGGACAGGGAATCATAGCAATCAGCCCCAGCATTTT.

The chain joins TRBV24-1 to TRBJ2-7; 7 bases fit TRBD1. The CDR3 consists of 13 residues. V shed 7 bases and J 6 bases; nucleotides not matched to a gene: 8. Germline V gene sequence: CDR1 KGHDR, CDR2 SFDVKD. The CDR3 sequence is CATSLTGTVEQYF. For the CDR3, the DNA is TGTGCCACCAGCTTAACCGGGACAGTCGAGCAGTACTTC.

V is TRBV11-2 and J is TRBJ2-3; D is perhaps TRBD2 (7 bases). This CDR3 region has 18 residues. Deletions cut 5 bases from V and 0 bases from J, with 21 bases between. CDR1 and CDR2 from the germline V gene are SGHAT and FQNNGV. The CDR3 region is CASSLWGRGSASTDTQYF. The CDR3 coding sequence is TGTGCCAGCAGCCTCTGGGGGCGGGGGTCCGCTAGCACAGATACGCAGTATTTT.